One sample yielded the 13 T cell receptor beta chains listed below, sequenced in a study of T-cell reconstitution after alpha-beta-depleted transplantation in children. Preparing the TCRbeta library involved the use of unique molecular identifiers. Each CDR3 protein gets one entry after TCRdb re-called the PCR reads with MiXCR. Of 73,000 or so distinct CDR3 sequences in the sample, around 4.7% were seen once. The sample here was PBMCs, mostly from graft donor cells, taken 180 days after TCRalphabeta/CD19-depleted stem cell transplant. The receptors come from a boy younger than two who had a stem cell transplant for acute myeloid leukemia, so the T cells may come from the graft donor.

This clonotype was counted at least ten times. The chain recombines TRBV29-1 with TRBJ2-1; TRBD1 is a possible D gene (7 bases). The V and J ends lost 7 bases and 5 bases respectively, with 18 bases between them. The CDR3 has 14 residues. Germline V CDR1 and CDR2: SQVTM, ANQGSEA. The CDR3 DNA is TGCAGCGGGGGAACAGGGGACTTCCACAATGAGCAGTTCTTC. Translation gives CSGGTGDFHNEQFF.

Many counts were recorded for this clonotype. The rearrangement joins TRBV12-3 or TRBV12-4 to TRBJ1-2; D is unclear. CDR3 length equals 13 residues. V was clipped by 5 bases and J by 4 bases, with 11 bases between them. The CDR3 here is CASSPEISYGYTF. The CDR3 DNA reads TGTGCCAGCAGTCCCGAGATTTCCTATGGCTACACCTTC.

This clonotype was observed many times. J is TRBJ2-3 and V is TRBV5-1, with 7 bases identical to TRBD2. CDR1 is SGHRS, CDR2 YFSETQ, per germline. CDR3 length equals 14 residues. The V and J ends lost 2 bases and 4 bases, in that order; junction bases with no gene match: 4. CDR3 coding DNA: TGCGCCAGCAGCTTAGGACTAGGAGCAGATACGCAGTATTTT. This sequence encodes CASSLGLGADTQYF. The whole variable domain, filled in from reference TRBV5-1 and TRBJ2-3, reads KAGVTQTPRYLIKTRGQQVTLSCSPISGHRSVSWYQQTPGQGLQFLFEYFSETQRNKGNFPGRFSGRQFSNSRSEMNVSTLELGDSALYLCASSLGLGADTQYFGPGTRLTVL.

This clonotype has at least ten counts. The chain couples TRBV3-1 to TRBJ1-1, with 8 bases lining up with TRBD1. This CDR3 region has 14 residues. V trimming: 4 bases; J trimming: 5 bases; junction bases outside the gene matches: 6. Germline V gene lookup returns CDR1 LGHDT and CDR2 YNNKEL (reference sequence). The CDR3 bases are TGTGCCAGCAGCCCCCAAACAGGGGGGACTGAAGCTTTCTTT. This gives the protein CASSPQTGGTEAFF. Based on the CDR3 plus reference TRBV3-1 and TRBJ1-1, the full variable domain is DTAVSQTPKYLVTQMGNDKSIKCEQNLGHDTMYWYKQDSKKFLKIMFSYNNKELIINETVPNRFSPKSPDKAHLNLHINSLELGDSAVYFCASSPQTGGTEAFFGQGTRLTVV.

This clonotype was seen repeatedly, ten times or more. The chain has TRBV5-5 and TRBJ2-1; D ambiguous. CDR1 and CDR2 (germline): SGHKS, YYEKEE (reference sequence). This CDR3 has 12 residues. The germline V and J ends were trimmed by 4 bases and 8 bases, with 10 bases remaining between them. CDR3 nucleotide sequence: TGTGCCAGCAGCCCCGAAGAGGATGAGCAGTTCTTC. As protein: CASSPEEDEQFF.

The CDR3 DNA reads TGTGCCAGCAGCTTAACCGCCGACAGCTCTGGAAACACCATATATTTT. Its translation: CASSLTADSSGNTIYF. This chain joins TRBV7-6 and TRBJ1-3, with D possibly being TRBD1 (5 bases). The V and J ends lost 2 bases and 0 bases respectively, with 11 bases between them. Germline CDR1 is SGHVS and CDR2 is FNYEAQ. This CDR3 contains 16 residues.

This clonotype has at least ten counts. The DNA of the CDR3 is TGCGCCAGCAGCTCGCTGACAGGGTGGAACACTGAAGCTTTCTTT. The encoded protein is CASSSLTGWNTEAFF. V usage is TRBV5-1 and J usage is TRBJ1-1; 7 bases agree with TRBD1. Germline trimming cut 3 bases from V and 1 base from J; bases unmatched to any gene: 6. This CDR3 is 15 amino acids long. Germline loops: CDR1 SGHRS, CDR2 YFSETQ.

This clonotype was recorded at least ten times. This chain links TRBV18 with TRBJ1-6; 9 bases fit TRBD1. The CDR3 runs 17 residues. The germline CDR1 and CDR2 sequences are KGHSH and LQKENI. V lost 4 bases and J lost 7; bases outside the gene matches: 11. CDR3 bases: TGTGCCAGCTCACGAAACCCACAGGGGGCATCGAATTCACCCCTCCACTTT. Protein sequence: CASSRNPQGASNSPLHF.

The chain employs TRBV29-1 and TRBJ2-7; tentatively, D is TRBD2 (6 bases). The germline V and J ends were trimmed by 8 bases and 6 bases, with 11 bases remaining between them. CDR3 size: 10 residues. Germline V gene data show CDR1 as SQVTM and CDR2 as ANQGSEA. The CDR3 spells CSSGLSEQYV. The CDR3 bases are TGCAGCTCGGGACTTAGCGAGCAGTACGTC.

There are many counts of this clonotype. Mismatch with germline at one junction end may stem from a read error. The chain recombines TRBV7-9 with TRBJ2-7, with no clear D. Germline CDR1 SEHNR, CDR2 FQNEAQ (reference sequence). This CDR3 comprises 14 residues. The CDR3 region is CASSLVVTSHEQYF. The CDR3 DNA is TGTGCCAGCAGCTTAGTGGTAACCTCCCACGAGCAGTACTTC.

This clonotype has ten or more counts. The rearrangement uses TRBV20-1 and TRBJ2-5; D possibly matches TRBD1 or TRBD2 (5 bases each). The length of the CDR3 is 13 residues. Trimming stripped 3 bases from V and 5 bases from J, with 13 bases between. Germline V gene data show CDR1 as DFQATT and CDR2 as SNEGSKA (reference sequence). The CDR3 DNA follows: TGCAGTGCTAGGTGGTCGTGGGGGGAGACCCAGTACTTC. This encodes CSARWSWGETQYF.

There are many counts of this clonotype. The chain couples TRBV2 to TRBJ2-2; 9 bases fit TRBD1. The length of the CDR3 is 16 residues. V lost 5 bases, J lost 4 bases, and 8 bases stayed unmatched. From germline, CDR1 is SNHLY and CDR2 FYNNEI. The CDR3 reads CASSNRGRTRTGELFF. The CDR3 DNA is TGTGCCAGCAGTAACAGGGGGCGCACCCGCACCGGGGAGCTGTTTTTT. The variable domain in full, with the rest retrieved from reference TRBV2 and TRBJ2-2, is EPEVTQTPSHQVTQMGQEVILRCVPISNHLYFYWYRQILGQKVEFLVSFYNNEISEKSEIFDDQFSVERPDGSNFTLKIRSTKLEDSAMYFCASSNRGRTRTGELFFGEGSRLTVL.

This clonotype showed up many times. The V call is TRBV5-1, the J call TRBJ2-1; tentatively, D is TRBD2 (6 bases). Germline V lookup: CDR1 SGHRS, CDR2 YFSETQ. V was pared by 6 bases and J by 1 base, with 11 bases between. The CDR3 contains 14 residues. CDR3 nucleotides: TGCGCCAGCAAAACGGGGGAATCCTACAATGAGCAGTTCTTC. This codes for CASKTGESYNEQFF.